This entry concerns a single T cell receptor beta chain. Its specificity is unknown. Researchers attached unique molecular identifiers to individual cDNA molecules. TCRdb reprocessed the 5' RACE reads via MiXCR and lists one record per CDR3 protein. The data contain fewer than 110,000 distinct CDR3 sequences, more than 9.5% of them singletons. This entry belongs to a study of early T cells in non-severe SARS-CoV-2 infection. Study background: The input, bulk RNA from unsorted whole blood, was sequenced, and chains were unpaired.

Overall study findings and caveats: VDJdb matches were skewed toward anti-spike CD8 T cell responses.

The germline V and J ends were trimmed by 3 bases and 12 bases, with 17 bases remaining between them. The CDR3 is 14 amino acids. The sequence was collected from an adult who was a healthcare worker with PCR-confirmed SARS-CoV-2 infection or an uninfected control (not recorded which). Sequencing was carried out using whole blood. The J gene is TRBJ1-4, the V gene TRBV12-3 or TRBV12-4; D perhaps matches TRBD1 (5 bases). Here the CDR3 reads CASSFGHQKMELFF. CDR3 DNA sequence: TGTGCCAGCAGTTTCGGACACCAGAAAATGGAACTGTTTTTT.